The 16 T cell receptor beta chains listed next were all sequenced from one sample in a study of cytomegalovirus exposure and HLA in healthy donors. In the PCR, 60 Vbeta and 13 Jbeta primers were used. Assay: immunoSEQ multiplex PCR; the TCRdb copy retains only in-frame clones and omits some. The table lists roughly 97,000 clones, approximately 76% of them singletons. Sequenced sample: PBMCs. Receptors were obtained from a woman between 18 and 29 years old in good health and CMV-seropositive.

The sample holds a few counts of this clone. The CDR3 nucleotides read TGTGCCAGCAGTTACCGGTCCGGTCAGCCCCAGCATTTT. Translating gives CASSYRSGQPQHF. J is TRBJ1-5 and V is TRBV6-5; unclear D gene. V was clipped by 2 bases and J by 6 bases, with 8 bases between them. The length of the CDR3 is 13 residues. CDR1 is MNHEY and CDR2 is SVGAGI in the germline V gene.

Of note for this clone: This CDR3 fails to terminate in the conserved phenylalanine or tryptophan, so it likely reflects a read error. The chain links TRBV6-1 to TRBJ2-6; the D is unclear. Trimming removed 5 bases at V and 4 bases at J, with 9 bases between. This CDR3 is built from 14 residues. Germline loops: CDR1 MNHNS, CDR2 SASEGT. The CDR3 loop reads CASSTDPGANVLTV. The CDR3 nucleotides are TGTGCCAGCAGTACCGATCCAGGGGCCAACGTCCTGACTGTC.

The chain carries TRBV5-5 and TRBJ1-1; D might be TRBD1 (6 bases). This CDR3 comprises 15 residues. Deletions cut 4 bases from V and 0 bases from J, with 13 bases between. CDR1 SGHKS and CDR2 YYEKEE come from the germline V gene (reference sequence). The DNA of the CDR3 is TGTGCCAGCAGCGGAGGACAGACCATGAACACTGAAGCTTTCTTT. As protein: CASSGGQTMNTEAFF.

The chain employs TRBV18 and TRBJ2-5, with TRBD1 identical over 9 bases. Germline V gives CDR1 KGHSH, CDR2 LQKENI. This CDR3 has 15 amino acids. J lost 4 bases, V lost 3 bases, and 6 bases had no gene match. The CDR3 protein is CASSPSTGGRETQYF. CDR3 DNA: TGTGCCAGCTCACCCTCGACAGGGGGGCGAGAGACCCAGTACTTC.

The chain carries TRBV27 and TRBJ1-2; TRBD1 agrees at 8 bases. The CDR3 runs to 14 residues. Germline V CDR1 and CDR2: MNHEY, SMNVEV (reference sequence). The V and J ends lost 5 bases and 7 bases, in that order; junction bases with no gene match: 9. The CDR3 region is CASSPGQARAGYTF. CDR3 nucleotide sequence: TGTGCCAGCAGTCCGGGACAGGCAAGGGCTGGCTACACCTTC.

The rearrangement uses TRBV7-6 and TRBJ2-5; 9 nucleotides line up with TRBD2. The V segment lost 3 bases and the J segment 4 bases; nucleotides outside the gene matches: 9. Germline V gene sequence: CDR1 SGHVS, CDR2 FNYEAQ. There are 16 residues in the CDR3. CDR3 sequence: CASSFGAGGPGETQYF. DNA for the CDR3: TGTGCCAGCAGCTTTGGGGCGGGAGGGCCGGGAGAGACCCAGTACTTC. Supplemented by reference TRBV7-6 and TRBJ2-5, the full variable domain reads GAGVSQSPRYKVTKRGQDVALRCDPISGHVSLYWYRQALGQGPEFLTYFNYEAQQDKSGLPNDRFSAERPEGSISTLTIQRTEQRDSAMYRCASSFGAGGPGETQYFGPGTRLLVL.

This chain joins TRBV28 and TRBJ1-5; D is unclear. The ends were cut back, 3 bases at V and 2 bases at J, with 11 bases in the middle. Germline V gene sequence: CDR1 MDHEN, CDR2 SYDVKM. The length of the CDR3 is 15 residues. The DNA for the CDR3 is TGTGCCAGCAGTTTGTCGGTGAACGGCAATCAGCCCCAGCATTTT. It translates to CASSLSVNGNQPQHF.

The chain recombines TRBV6-1 with TRBJ2-7, with 11 bases that match TRBD1. V was pared by 6 bases and J by 5 bases, with 6 bases of the junction left unmatched. CDR3 length: 14 amino acids. Germline V gives CDR1 MNHNS, CDR2 SASEGT. CDR3 sequence: CASRGQGATHEQYF. CDR3 DNA sequence: TGTGCCAGCAGAGGACAGGGGGCTACCCACGAGCAGTACTTC.

This rearrangement joins TRBV18 to TRBJ2-1; D call uncertain. This CDR3 is 11 amino acids long. V was trimmed by 6 bases and J by 4 bases, leaving 4 bases between them. Germline CDR1 KGHSH, CDR2 LQKENI. CDR3 sequence (DNA): TGTGCCAGCTCTAAATACAATGAGCAGTTCTTC. Translation: CASSKYNEQFF.

The chain couples TRBV5-1 to TRBJ2-7, with 11 bases matching TRBD2. The CDR3 contains 14 residues. V trimming: 2 bases; J trimming: 4 bases; junction bases outside the gene matches: 2. CDR1 and CDR2 from the germline V gene are SGHRS and YFSETQ. The chain's CDR3 is CASSFGTSGYEQYF. As DNA, the CDR3 is TGCGCCAGCAGCTTTGGGACTAGCGGATACGAGCAGTACTTC.

This chain uses TRBV29-1 with TRBJ2-3; TRBD2 matches at 9 bases. Germline lookup yields CDR1 SQVTM and CDR2 ANQGSEA. There are 15 residues in the CDR3. V shed 3 bases and J 6 bases; nucleotides not matched to a gene: 10. The CDR3 nucleotides are TGCAGCGTTGAGACTAGCGGCACCTCCGCGGATACGCAGTATTTT. This encodes CSVETSGTSADTQYF.

V gene TRBV11-2 combines with J gene TRBJ2-1; the D is unclear. V lost 1 base and J 7 bases, leaving 14 bases between the germline ends. Per germline, CDR1 SGHAT and CDR2 FQNNGV. CDR3 length: 15 amino acids. The CDR3: CASSLGLVLQNEQFF. CDR3 coding DNA: TGTGCCAGCAGCTTAGGCCTAGTCCTCCAGAATGAGCAGTTCTTC.

V gene TRBV10-3 combines with J gene TRBJ1-2, with a weak D call TRBD1 (5 bases). This CDR3 contains 14 residues. Germline lookup yields CDR1 ENHRY and CDR2 SYGVKD. V lost 3 bases, J lost 4 bases, and 12 bases lay in between. CDR3 coding DNA: TGTGCCATCAGTGAAGCGGGGGAGCGCTATGGCTACACCTTC. Residues: CAISEAGERYGYTF.

The chain employs TRBV2 and TRBJ2-3, with a tentative D call TRBD2 (6 bases). From germline, CDR1 is SNHLY and CDR2 FYNNEI. There are 15 residues in the CDR3. Trimming cost V 6 bases and J 2 bases, with 15 bases left between them. The CDR3 DNA reads TGTGCCAGCAGCCAATGGGACTCAACCACAGATACGCAGTATTTT. Amino acids: CASSQWDSTTDTQYF. The variable domain in full, completed from reference TRBV2 and TRBJ2-3, reads EPEVTQTPSHQVTQMGQEVILRCVPISNHLYFYWYRQILGQKVEFLVSFYNNEISEKSEIFDDQFSVERPDGSNFTLKIRSTKLEDSAMYFCASSQWDSTTDTQYFGPGTRLTVL.

The chain combines TRBV5-1 with TRBJ1-6, with D tentatively TRBD1 (5 bases). The germline V gene encodes CDR1 SGHRS and CDR2 YFSETQ. Trimming stripped 2 bases from V and 3 bases from J, with 12 bases between. The CDR3 extends over 16 amino acids. CDR3 in amino acids: CASSFGTGLYNSPLHF. Written as DNA, the CDR3 is TGCGCCAGCAGCTTCGGGACGGGACTCTATAATTCACCCCTCCACTTT.

This sequence joins TRBV5-6 and TRBJ1-2; possible D gene TRBD1, 6 bases. The CDR3 runs to 13 residues. The V end was cut by 2 bases, the J end by 5 bases, with 10 bases between. The germline V gene has CDR1 SGHDT and CDR2 YYEEEE. The CDR3 sequence: CASSFGQIYGYTF. The CDR3 DNA reads as TGTGCCAGCAGCTTTGGACAGATTTATGGCTACACCTTC.